The 30 T cell receptor beta chains below were found in one sample sequenced in a study of cytomegalovirus exposure and HLA in healthy donors. The PCR ran on 60 Vbeta and 13 Jbeta primers. Profiled with immunoSEQ multiplex PCR; TCRdb holds only in-frame clones, not every one. The sample lists 150,000 to 200,000 clones; 79% were seen once. Sequencing used PBMCs. The origin of the receptors is a woman in her fifties or sixties in good health and CMV-seronegative.

The J gene is TRBJ2-5, the V gene TRBV18, with TRBD1 as a possible D gene (5 bases). Trimming stripped 2 bases from V and 7 bases from J, with 14 bases between. Looked up from germline, CDR1 is KGHSH and CDR2 is LQKENI. This CDR3 is built from 14 residues. CDR3 in DNA: TGTGCCAGCTCACCAAGAAACCTCCAGGGGACCCAGTACTTC. This sequence encodes CASSPRNLQGTQYF.

This clone has a handful of counts. The chain recombines TRBV7-6 with TRBJ2-4, with 7 bases fitting TRBD2. Germline V gene lookup returns CDR1 SGHVS and CDR2 FNYEAQ. This CDR3 comprises 17 residues. The junction had 7 bases not matched to a gene; V was cut back by 1 base and J by 1 base. The CDR3 loop reads CASSLGLSGAAKNIQYF. The CDR3 DNA follows: TGTGCCAGCAGCTTAGGTTTGAGCGGGGCGGCCAAAAACATTCAGTACTTC.

This clone was seen just once. Compared with germline, one end of the junction differs, possibly owing to a read error. J is TRBJ1-2 and V is TRBV7-9, with a tentative D call TRBD1 (5 bases). Germline loops: CDR1 SEHNR, CDR2 FQNEAQ (reference sequence). CDR3 size: 13 residues. CDR3 amino acids: CSSSAGNAHGYTF. In DNA form, the CDR3 reads TGTTCCAGCAGCGCAGGGAATGCTCATGGCTACACCTTC.

The gene calls are TRBV7-6 and TRBJ1-2, with a possible D match to TRBD1 (6 bases). CDR1 and CDR2 (germline): SGHVS, FNYEAQ. V was clipped by 1 base and J by 3 bases, with 12 bases between them. The CDR3 covers 15 residues. The CDR3 sequence: CASSLEAGADYGYTF. The CDR3 nucleotides read TGTGCCAGCAGCTTAGAAGCGGGGGCGGACTATGGCTACACCTTC.

This clone is judged medium-sized (0.01 to 0.1%). The sample has other DNA sequences that encode this CDR3 too. The V gene is TRBV4-3, the J gene TRBJ1-6; 7 bases line up with TRBD1. With V trimmed by 0 bases and J by 9 bases, 5 bases remained unmatched. The length of the CDR3 is 15 residues. Germline CDR1 and CDR2: LGHNA and YSLEER. This CDR3 reads CASSQDGGGVSPLHF. CDR3 bases: TGCGCCAGCAGCCAAGATGGAGGGGGCGTTTCACCCCTCCACTTT.

This clone was seen only a few times. This chain links TRBV5-1 with TRBJ2-2, with TRBD1 matching over 7 bases. Germline CDR1 SGHRS, CDR2 YFSETQ. This CDR3 has 14 amino acids. The ends lost 5 bases at V and 3 bases at J; junction bases unmatched: 4. The CDR3, as DNA: TGCGCCAGCAGACCCACAGGGGACACCGGGGAGCTGTTTTTT. It yields the protein CASRPTGDTGELFF.

The J gene is TRBJ2-3, the V gene TRBV18; 9 nucleotides align to TRBD2. Germline CDR1 KGHSH, CDR2 LQKENI. The junction had 1 base not matched to a gene; V was cut back by 3 bases and J by 0 bases. This CDR3 contains 15 residues. The CDR3 protein is CASSPTSGSTDTQYF. CDR3 bases: TGTGCCAGCTCACCGACTAGCGGAAGCACAGATACGCAGTATTTT.

This clone was observed a single time. J is TRBJ2-7 and V is TRBV14; possibly TRBD2 for D (5 bases). The V gene lost 4 bases and the J gene lost 0 bases, with 10 bases spanning the gap. The CDR3 runs 14 residues. The V gene's germline CDR1 is SGHDN and CDR2 FVKESK. CDR3 in amino acids: CASSPRTGSYEQYF. CDR3 in DNA: TGTGCCAGCAGCCCACGGACTGGCTCCTACGAGCAGTACTTC.

This chain connects TRBV7-2 to TRBJ2-7; D not certain. The CDR3 is 14 amino acids. V lost 1 base to trimming and J lost 4 bases, with 11 bases between them. CDR1 and CDR2 (germline): SGHTA, FQGNSA. CDR3 loop: CASSLDRVLYEQYF. In DNA form, the CDR3 reads TGTGCCAGCAGCTTAGACCGGGTCCTTTACGAGCAGTACTTC.

J is TRBJ2-1 and V is TRBV28; 8 positions match TRBD2. The V and J ends lost 6 bases and 4 bases, in that order; junction bases with no gene match: 11. The CDR3 has 16 residues. Germline V gene lookup returns CDR1 MDHEN and CDR2 SYDVKM. DNA for the CDR3: TGTGCCAGCAGCCCGGGGGGGGTGGCGGGTTACAATGAGCAGTTCTTC. This sequence encodes CASSPGGVAGYNEQFF.

With respect to this clone: A read error is the likely source, as a far larger clone sits one nucleotide away. The chain employs TRBV6-4 and TRBJ2-7; 7 nucleotides agree with TRBD2. CDR1 MRHNA and CDR2 SNTAGT come from the germline V gene. The CDR3 contains 14 residues. The J segment lost 7 bases and the V segment lost 4 bases, leaving 10 bases of the junction unmatched. CDR3 DNA: TGTGCCAGCAGTGCCGGGACTACCAACAATGAGCAGTACTTC. Translation gives CASSAGTTNNEQYF.

The chain is built from TRBV29-1 and TRBJ1-1, with no clear D. The CDR3 contains 12 residues. Germline V gene lookup returns CDR1 SQVTM and CDR2 ANQGSEA. V shed 5 bases and J shed 0 bases, with 7 bases lying between them. The CDR3 protein is CSVPQMNTEAFF. In DNA, the CDR3 is TGCAGCGTTCCACAGATGAACACTGAAGCTTTCTTT.

The J gene is TRBJ1-5, the V gene TRBV28, with D possibly TRBD1 on 5 matching bases. This CDR3 contains 15 residues. The V and J ends lost 6 bases and 3 bases respectively, with 15 bases between them. The germline gives CDR1 MDHEN, CDR2 SYDVKM. The CDR3, as DNA: TGTGCCAGCAGCCTCGACCGGGGGAACAATCAGCCCCAGCATTTT. Its translation is CASSLDRGNNQPQHF.

The chain carries TRBV7-9 and TRBJ2-1; tentative D call: TRBD2 (6 bases). Germline V gives CDR1 SEHNR, CDR2 FQNEAQ (reference sequence). The V end was cut by 5 bases, the J end by 3 bases, with 14 bases between. The length of the CDR3 is 15 residues. CDR3 region: CASSPGTYNYNEQFF. Here the CDR3 DNA reads TGTGCCAGCAGCCCCGGGACTTACAACTACAATGAGCAGTTCTTC. The full variable domain, in which reference TRBV7-9 and TRBJ2-1 provide the parts outside the CDR3, is DTGVSQNPRHKITKRGQNVTFRCDPISEHNRLYWYRQTLGQGPEFLTYFQNEAQLEKSRLLSDRFSAERPKGSFSTLEIQRTEQGDSAMYLCASSPGTYNYNEQFFGPGTRLTVL.

In its sample, this clone was seen once. The chain has TRBV2 and TRBJ2-3; 11 nucleotides line up with TRBD2. There are 14 residues in the CDR3. CDR1 SNHLY and CDR2 FYNNEI come from the germline V gene. J was trimmed by 5 bases and V by 9 bases; bases with no gene match: 7. The CDR3 bases are TGTGCCAGGTCACTAGCGGGGGCGGTAGATACGCAGTATTTT. Translated: CARSLAGAVDTQYF.

This clone appeared a single time. One end of the junction is discordant with germline, which a read error may explain. The chain has TRBV30 and TRBJ1-6; 8 bases agree with TRBD1. From germline, CDR1 is GTSNPN and CDR2 SVGIG (reference sequence). This CDR3 region has 15 residues. The CDR3 loop reads CAWSIRTGWDSPLHF. The CDR3 nucleotides are TGCGCCTGGAGTATCCGGACAGGGTGGGATTCACCCCTCCACTTT.

The CDR3 protein is CASSVGRVIQPQHF. DNA for the CDR3: TGTGCCAGCAGTGTGGGCCGCGTCATTCAGCCCCAGCATTTT. The chain uses TRBV6-1 and TRBJ1-5, with D unclear. V gave up 4 bases and J gave up 6 bases, with 13 bases separating them. There are 14 residues in the CDR3. Looked up from germline, CDR1 is MNHNS and CDR2 is SASEGT.

This sequence joins TRBV6-5 and TRBJ2-6; tentative D call: TRBD2 (6 bases). Trimming cost V 6 bases and J 1 base, with 10 bases left between them. The CDR3 spans 15 residues. The germline gives CDR1 MNHEY, CDR2 SVGAGI. The CDR3 loop reads CASSPGGSGANVLTF. The DNA for the CDR3 is TGTGCCAGCAGCCCCGGAGGGTCTGGGGCCAACGTCCTGACTTTC.

V is TRBV5-5 and J is TRBJ2-6; 10 positions agree with TRBD1. The CDR3 is 18 amino acids. V shed 6 bases and J 0 bases; nucleotides not matched to a gene: 9. CDR1 SGHKS and CDR2 YYEKEE come from the germline V gene (reference sequence). The CDR3 here is CASIGDRGLSSGANVLTF. The CDR3 nucleotides are TGTGCCAGCATAGGGGACAGGGGTCTCAGCTCTGGGGCCAACGTCCTGACTTTC. The entire variable domain, with the rest obtained from reference TRBV5-5 and TRBJ2-6, is as follows: DAGVTQSPTHLIKTRGQQVTLRCSPISGHKSVSWYQQVLGQGPQFIFQYYEKEERGRGNFPDRFSARQFPNYSSELNVNALLLGDSALYLCASIGDRGLSSGANVLTFGAGSRLTVL.

V gene TRBV29-1 combines with J gene TRBJ2-7; D is possibly TRBD1 (6 bases). The ends were cut back, 5 bases at V and 4 bases at J, with 21 bases in the middle. CDR1 is SQVTM and CDR2 is ANQGSEA in the germline V gene. The CDR3 totals 15 residues. The CDR3 nucleotides read TGCAGCGTTCCAACCGGATACAGGGAAGGTTACGAGCAGTACTTC. It is translated as CSVPTGYREGYEQYF.

The chain carries TRBV7-9 and TRBJ1-3; TRBD1 matches 9 bases. This CDR3 region has 14 residues. CDR1 is SEHNR and CDR2 is FQNEAQ in the germline V gene (reference sequence). After removal of 5 bases from V and 4 bases from J, the junction contained 3 bases not matched to a gene. CDR3 sequence reads: CASSAGQGGNTIYF. The CDR3 DNA reads as TGTGCCAGCAGCGCGGGACAGGGAGGAAACACCATATATTTT. The full variable domain, its missing parts supplied by reference TRBV7-9 and TRBJ1-3, is DTGVSQNPRHKITKRGQNVTFRCDPISEHNRLYWYRQTLGQGPEFLTYFQNEAQLEKSRLLSDRFSAERPKGSFSTLEIQRTEQGDSAMYLCASSAGQGGNTIYFGEGSWLTVV.

The CDR3 region is CASSPLAGVPYEQYF. CDR3 sequence (DNA): TGTGCCAGCAGCCCCCTAGCGGGGGTTCCCTACGAGCAGTACTTC. The chain has TRBV9 and TRBJ2-7, with 10 bases matching TRBD2. Germline V gene data show CDR1 as SGDLS and CDR2 as YYNGEE. The V and J ends lost 4 bases and 2 bases, in that order; junction bases with no gene match: 6. The CDR3 length is 15 residues.

The CDR3 coding sequence is TGTGCCAGCAGTTCGACTAGTAGCTACGAGCAGTACTTC. Its protein is CASSSTSSYEQYF. V and J are TRBV28 and TRBJ2-7; D may be TRBD2 (6 bases). The CDR3 sequence is 13 residues long. CDR1 is MDHEN, CDR2 SYDVKM, per germline. V shed 4 bases and J shed 3 bases, with 10 bases lying between them.

The genes are TRBV5-6 and TRBJ2-7, with TRBD1 matching 7 bases. This CDR3 has 13 residues. From germline, CDR1 is SGHDT and CDR2 YYEEEE. J lost 4 bases, V lost 2 bases, and 3 bases had no gene match. The DNA of the CDR3 is TGTGCCAGCAGCTTTGACAGGGAGTACGAGCAGTACTTC. Amino acids: CASSFDREYEQYF.

In this sample, this clone turned up once. The chain recombines TRBV4-2 with TRBJ1-1; 8 nucleotides match TRBD1. The CDR3 runs 15 residues. With 4 bases clipped from V and 0 bases from J, the junction kept 4 bases outside the gene matches. Per the germline V gene, CDR1 is LGHNA and CDR2 is YNFKEQ. The CDR3 DNA sequence: TGTGCCAGCAGCCCGCCGACAGGGGTGAACACTGAAGCTTTCTTT. It translates to CASSPPTGVNTEAFF.

The chain couples TRBV7-2 to TRBJ2-7, with D tentatively TRBD1 (5 bases). The germline gives CDR1 SGHTA, CDR2 FQGNSA. The CDR3 runs to 16 residues. The V end lost 0 bases, the J end lost 4 bases, and 16 bases lay between the germline ends. The CDR3 spells CASSLAEGVVGYEQYF. The CDR3 DNA reads TGTGCCAGCAGCTTAGCGGAAGGGGTCGTGGGGTACGAGCAGTACTTC.

This chain links TRBV19 with TRBJ1-2, with 9 bases fitting TRBD1. The ends lost 6 bases at V and 0 bases at J; junction bases unmatched: 8. Germline CDR1 reads LNHDA; CDR2 reads SQIVND (reference sequence). This CDR3 spans 16 amino acids. The chain's CDR3 is CASSFPGTGSNYGYTF. As DNA, the CDR3 is TGTGCCAGTAGCTTCCCCGGGACAGGGTCTAACTATGGCTACACCTTC.

The chain recombines TRBV5-1 with TRBJ2-2, with D perhaps TRBD2 (6 bases). Germline CDR1 reads SGHRS; CDR2 reads YFSETQ. The V end lost 5 bases, the J end lost 7 bases, and 12 bases lay between the germline ends. The CDR3 is made up of 13 amino acids. The CDR3 DNA sequence: TGCGCCAGCAGGGAGGGTCCTTACGGGGAGCTGTTTTTT. It translates to CASREGPYGELFF.

The chain carries TRBV18 and TRBJ1-2, with D hard to call. This CDR3 has 14 residues. The V and J ends lost 1 base and 0 bases respectively, with 6 bases between them. Germline V gene sequence: CDR1 KGHSH, CDR2 LQKENI. As DNA, the CDR3 is TGTGCCAGCTCACCACGGGAGGCTAACTATGGCTACACCTTC. It translates to CASSPREANYGYTF.

This chain joins TRBV19 and TRBJ2-3; D is perhaps TRBD1 (6 bases). Germline V lookup: CDR1 LNHDA, CDR2 SQIVND (reference sequence). V lost 2 bases, J lost 7 bases, and 13 bases lay in between. This CDR3 spans 14 amino acids. CDR3 sequence (DNA): TGTGCCAGTAGTATATATTGGGGGCGGAATACGCAGTATTTT. This translates into CASSIYWGRNTQYF. The whole variable domain, filled in from reference TRBV19 and TRBJ2-3, reads DGGITQSPKYLFRKEGQNVTLSCEQNLNHDAMYWYRQDPGQGLRLIYYSQIVNDFQKGDIAEGYSVSREKKESFPLTVTSAQKNPTAFYLCASSIYWGRNTQYFGPGTRLTVL.